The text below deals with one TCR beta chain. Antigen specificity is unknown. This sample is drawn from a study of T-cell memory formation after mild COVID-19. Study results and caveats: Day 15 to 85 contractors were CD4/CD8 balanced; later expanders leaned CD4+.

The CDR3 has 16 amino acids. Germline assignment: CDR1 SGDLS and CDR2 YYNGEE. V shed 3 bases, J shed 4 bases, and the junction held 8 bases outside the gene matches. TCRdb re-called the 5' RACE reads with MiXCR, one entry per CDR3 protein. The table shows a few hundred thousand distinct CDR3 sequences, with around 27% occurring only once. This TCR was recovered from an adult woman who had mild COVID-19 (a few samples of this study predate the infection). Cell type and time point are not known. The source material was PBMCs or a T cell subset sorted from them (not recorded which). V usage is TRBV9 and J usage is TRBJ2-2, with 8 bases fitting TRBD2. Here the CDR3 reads CASSDSSGTGTGELFF. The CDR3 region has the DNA TGTGCCAGCAGCGACAGTAGCGGGACCGGCACCGGGGAGCTGTTTTTT.